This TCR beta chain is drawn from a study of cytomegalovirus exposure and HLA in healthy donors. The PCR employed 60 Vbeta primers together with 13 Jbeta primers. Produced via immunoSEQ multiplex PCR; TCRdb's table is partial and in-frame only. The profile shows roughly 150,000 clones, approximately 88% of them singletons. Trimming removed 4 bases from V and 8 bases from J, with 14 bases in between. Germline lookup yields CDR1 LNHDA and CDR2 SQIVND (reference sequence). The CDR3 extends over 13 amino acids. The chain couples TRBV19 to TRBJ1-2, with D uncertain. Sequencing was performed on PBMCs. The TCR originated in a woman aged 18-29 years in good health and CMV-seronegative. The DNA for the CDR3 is TGTGCCAGTAGTAGTCGGGAAAGAGGAGGCTACACCTTC. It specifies CASSSRERGGYTF.